This entry lists 28 T cell receptor beta chains sequenced from one sample in a study of long-term antiretroviral therapy in people with HIV. Runs used v3.0 of the immunoSEQ assay and were done at survey level. The assay was immunoSEQ multiplex PCR, and TCRdb's table has in-frame clones only and misses some. The sample yields over 30,000 clones, about 85% seen once. The sequences come from unsorted PBMCs, collected 1.9 years after starting antiretroviral therapy. Receptors were obtained from a young man with HIV.

This clone was seen a few times. CDR3 sequence (DNA): TGTGCCAGCAGTTTGGGCTACGAGCAGTACTTC. Its protein is CASSLGYEQYF. The V call is TRBV27, the J call TRBJ2-7; D ambiguous. The V gene lost 3 bases and the J gene lost 3 bases, with 3 bases spanning the gap. CDR3 length equals 11 residues. CDR1 MNHEY and CDR2 SMNVEV come from the germline V gene (reference sequence).

The rearrangement joins TRBV7-9 to TRBJ1-2, with 8 bases that match TRBD1. The CDR3 is 14 amino acids. The V and J ends lost 1 base and 7 bases, in that order; junction bases with no gene match: 5. Germline V CDR1 and CDR2: SEHNR, FQNEAQ (reference sequence). This CDR3 is CASSLGGTGRGYTF. Here the CDR3 DNA reads TGTGCCAGCAGCTTAGGTGGGACAGGTCGTGGCTACACCTTC.

The chain has TRBV2 and TRBJ2-3; 9 positions match TRBD1. The germline CDR1 and CDR2 sequences are SNHLY and FYNNEI. The CDR3 is 13 amino acids. V lost 9 bases and J lost 4; bases outside the gene matches: 5. The CDR3 nucleotides are TGTGCCAGGGACAGGGGAGGCCCAGATACGCAGTATTTT. It translates to CARDRGGPDTQYF.

The chain links TRBV7-2 to TRBJ2-7; D gene uncertain. The CDR3 spans 14 residues. The germline V and J ends were trimmed by 3 bases and 2 bases, with 11 bases remaining between them. Germline lookup yields CDR1 SGHTA and CDR2 FQGNSA. Written as DNA, the CDR3 is TGTGCCAGCAGCTTGAGGAACGATGCCTACGAGCAGTACTTC. It yields the protein CASSLRNDAYEQYF.

The chain couples TRBV19 to TRBJ2-7; D unclear. The V gene's germline CDR1 is LNHDA and CDR2 SQIVND (reference sequence). The CDR3 is 12 amino acids. Trimming shortened V by 4 bases and J by 5 bases, and 9 bases separated the two germline ends. The CDR3 DNA reads TGTGCCAGTAGTAACCCCTATCACGAGCAGTACGTC. Protein product: CASSNPYHEQYV.

This chain links TRBV10-1 with TRBJ2-3, with D tentatively TRBD2 (6 bases). Germline V gene data show CDR1 as WNHNN and CDR2 as SYGVQD (reference sequence). The V end was cut by 4 bases, the J end by 0 bases, with 11 bases between. The CDR3 is 15 amino acids. CDR3 sequence (DNA): TGCGCCAGCAGTGTCGGGAGCTCTAGCACAGATACGCAGTATTTT. It yields the protein CASSVGSSSTDTQYF.

The chain links TRBV13 to TRBJ1-1; TRBD1 agrees at 7 bases. The junction had 9 bases not matched to a gene; V was cut back by 3 bases and J by 8 bases. Germline CDR1 is PRHDT and CDR2 is FYEKMQ (reference sequence). There are 14 residues in the CDR3. The CDR3 loop reads CASSFRQGSLEAFF. In DNA form, the CDR3 reads TGTGCCAGCAGCTTTCGACAGGGCAGTCTCGAAGCTTTCTTT.

The J gene is TRBJ1-4, the V gene TRBV29-1; D gene uncertain. V lost 7 bases and J lost 2, with 14 bases in between. CDR1 and CDR2 (germline): SQVTM, ANQGSEA. This CDR3 is built from 14 residues. CDR3 sequence (DNA): TGCAGCGCCAAGAAGGGTTTGACTAATGAAAAACTGTTTTTT. Residues: CSAKKGLTNEKLFF.

The chain employs TRBV7-9 and TRBJ1-2; 9 bases map to TRBD1. From germline, CDR1 is SEHNR and CDR2 FQNEAQ (reference sequence). Trimming removed 4 bases from V and 2 bases from J; junction bases left unmatched: 5. The CDR3 has 15 residues. The CDR3 region is CASSSPGQGNYGYTF. CDR3 nucleotides: TGTGCCAGCAGCTCCCCGGGACAGGGAAACTATGGCTACACCTTC.

The sample holds one count of this clone. This rearrangement joins TRBV18 to TRBJ1-3; no clear D gene. This CDR3 has 14 residues. Germline V gene data show CDR1 as KGHSH and CDR2 as LQKENI. V lost 3 bases to trimming and J lost 0 bases, with 6 bases between them. CDR3 residues: CASSPGFSGNTIYF. CDR3 DNA sequence: TGTGCCAGCTCACCTGGTTTCTCTGGAAACACCATATATTTT.

CDR3 coding DNA: TGTGCCAGCACCGATGGAGGCTACACCTTC. Amino acid sequence: CASTDGGYTF. The chain carries TRBV2 and TRBJ1-2; no clear D gene. CDR1 is SNHLY, CDR2 FYNNEI, per germline. The CDR3 totals 10 residues. V lost 7 bases to trimming and J lost 8 bases, with 8 bases between them.

The chain uses TRBV7-9 and TRBJ2-5; 8 bases map to TRBD1. Germline CDR1 and CDR2: SEHNR and FQNEAQ (reference sequence). Germline trimming cut 5 bases from V and 1 base from J; bases unmatched to any gene: 6. This CDR3 spans 15 amino acids. The CDR3 DNA sequence: TGTGCCAGCAGCACCGGACAGGGCCCCCAAGAGACCCAGTACTTC. This translates into CASSTGQGPQETQYF.

This clone has only a few counts. The chain recombines TRBV2 with TRBJ2-7; D is uncertain. Germline assignment: CDR1 SNHLY and CDR2 FYNNEI. V lost 1 base to trimming and J lost 8 bases, with 12 bases between them. The CDR3 runs to 13 residues. DNA of the CDR3: TGTGCCAGCAGTGAAGGGCCCACTACGAAGCAGTACTTC. This translates into CASSEGPTTKQYF.

This rearrangement joins TRBV6-6 to TRBJ2-5; 9 bases line up with TRBD2. This CDR3 contains 16 residues. Trimming removed 0 bases from V and 5 bases from J; junction bases left unmatched: 7. In germline, CDR1 is MNHNY, CDR2 SVGAGI (reference sequence). Here the CDR3 reads CASSYSTSGPGETQYF. In DNA, the CDR3 is TGTGCCAGCAGTTACTCGACTAGCGGCCCAGGGGAGACCCAGTACTTC.

This chain uses TRBV28 with TRBJ1-1; D perhaps matches TRBD1 (5 bases). The length of the CDR3 is 12 residues. Between the trimmed V and J ends, which lost 7 bases and 5 bases, there was a span of 11 bases. Germline values: CDR1 MDHEN, CDR2 SYDVKM. The DNA of the CDR3 is TGTGCCAGCAAGATGGGGGTTACTGAAGCTTTCTTT. Its protein is CASKMGVTEAFF. The entire variable domain, with the rest obtained from reference TRBV28 and TRBJ1-1, is as follows: DVKVTQSSRYLVKRTGEKVFLECVQDMDHENMFWYRQDPGLGLRLIYFSYDVKMKEKGDIPEGYSVSREKKERFSLILESASTNQTSMYLCASKMGVTEAFFGQGTRLTVV.

The chain combines TRBV5-1 with TRBJ2-5; D is tentatively TRBD1 or TRBD2 (5 bases each). Germline loops: CDR1 SGHRS, CDR2 YFSETQ. The CDR3 spans 15 residues. The V end lost 2 bases, the J end lost 4 bases, and 15 bases lay between the germline ends. The CDR3 spells CASSLNPGQGETQYF. CDR3 bases: TGCGCCAGCAGCTTAAATCCGGGGCAAGGAGAGACCCAGTACTTC.

This sequence joins TRBV10-2 and TRBJ2-6; D call uncertain. V lost 6 bases and J lost 10, with 7 bases in between. CDR1 WSHSY and CDR2 SAAADI come from the germline V gene. The CDR3 consists of 11 residues. The DNA of the CDR3 is TGCGCCAGCAGCCCCCGGAACGTCCTGACTTTC. This codes for CASSPRNVLTF.

J is TRBJ2-5 and V is TRBV28; D is unresolved. Germline V lookup: CDR1 MDHEN, CDR2 SYDVKM. This CDR3 has 13 amino acids. Trimming removed 2 bases at V and 2 bases at J, with 6 bases between. The CDR3 is CASSLLQQETQYF. As DNA, the CDR3 is TGTGCCAGCAGTTTACTACAGCAAGAGACCCAGTACTTC.

CDR3 bases: TGCGCCAGCAGCCCGGACAGGGGTAGTTCACCCCTCCACTTT. It specifies CASSPDRGSSPLHF. The genes are TRBV5-1 and TRBJ1-6; 9 bases align to TRBD1. Germline CDR1 is SGHRS and CDR2 is YFSETQ. The J segment lost 9 bases and the V segment lost 4 bases, leaving 5 bases of the junction unmatched. This CDR3 has 14 amino acids.

The V gene is TRBV5-1, the J gene TRBJ1-6; D gene ambiguous. Germline assignment: CDR1 SGHRS and CDR2 YFSETQ. V lost 0 bases, J lost 6 bases, and 13 bases lay in between. The CDR3 has 16 amino acids. The CDR3 protein is CASSLDSPGRNSPLHF. The CDR3 DNA reads TGCGCCAGCAGCTTGGACTCGCCAGGCCGTAATTCACCCCTCCACTTT.

This clone was seen just once. The CDR3, as DNA: TGTGCCAGTAGTATACAGCGGGGGGGCCAGCTTGGAGATACGCAGTATTTT. Amino acid sequence: CASSIQRGGQLGDTQYF. V and J are TRBV19 and TRBJ2-3; TRBD2 agrees at 10 bases. V was clipped by 2 bases and J by 5 bases; unmatched bases: 10. Germline lookup yields CDR1 LNHDA and CDR2 SQIVND (reference sequence). The CDR3 has 17 residues.

This clone came up once. The rearrangement links TRBV6-1 to TRBJ2-3, with 8 bases lining up with TRBD1. Trimming at V came to 7 bases and at J to 3 bases, leaving 6 bases not matched to a gene. The CDR3 is made up of 14 amino acids. Germline CDR1 and CDR2: MNHNS and SASEGT. The CDR3 sequence is CASTQGVLTDTQYF. For the CDR3, the DNA is TGTGCCAGCACACAGGGGGTACTAACAGATACGCAGTATTTT.

The rearrangement uses TRBV9 and TRBJ1-1, with 8 bases matching TRBD1. From germline, CDR1 is SGDLS and CDR2 YYNGEE. The CDR3 is 13 amino acids. V shed 3 bases and J 6 bases; nucleotides not matched to a gene: 4. CDR3 amino acids: CASSAGGWSEAFF. The DNA of the CDR3 is TGTGCCAGCAGCGCAGGGGGCTGGTCTGAAGCTTTCTTT.

This clone was seen only a few times. The chain is built from TRBV11-2 and TRBJ2-7; D unresolved. The CDR3 has 15 amino acids. Germline V gives CDR1 SGHAT, CDR2 FQNNGV. Deletions cut 5 bases from V and 2 bases from J, with 16 bases between. CDR3 sequence: CASSPMDLGAYEQYV. DNA for the CDR3: TGTGCCAGCAGCCCTATGGACCTGGGCGCCTACGAGCAGTACGTC.

The J gene is TRBJ1-3, the V gene TRBV6-6; D is unclear. The CDR3 is made up of 14 amino acids. Germline values: CDR1 MNHNY, CDR2 SVGAGI (reference sequence). Trimming removed 6 bases at V and 0 bases at J, with 9 bases between. CDR3 DNA sequence: TGTGCCAGCAGCTGGATTGGCTCTGGAAACACCATATATTTT. Translated: CASSWIGSGNTIYF.

The chain has TRBV5-1 and TRBJ2-5, with TRBD1 identical over 8 bases. The CDR3 runs 15 residues. V dropped 0 bases and J dropped 4; count of bases not matched to a gene: 5. Germline CDR1 reads SGHRS; CDR2 reads YFSETQ. The CDR3 region has the DNA TGCGCCAGCAGCTTGGGGGGACAGGCTGGAGAGACCCAGTACTTC. It codes for CASSLGGQAGETQYF.

The chain has TRBV11-3 and TRBJ2-3; D remains unclear. CDR3 size: 14 residues. Germline CDR1 SGHNT, CDR2 YENEEA. The germline V and J ends were trimmed by 4 bases and 0 bases, with 8 bases remaining between them. The CDR3 DNA reads TGTGCCAGCAGCTCCCTAGGCAGCACAGATACGCAGTATTTT. Translating it yields CASSSLGSTDTQYF.

The chain couples TRBV30 to TRBJ1-5, with D possibly TRBD1 on 5 matching bases. V was shortened by 0 bases and J by 4 bases, with 13 bases between the two germline ends. The CDR3 extends over 15 amino acids. The germline gives CDR1 GTSNPN, CDR2 SVGIG (reference sequence). DNA of the CDR3: TGTGCCTGGAGTGTCGGGCAGGGAAATAATCAGCCCCAGCATTTT. Amino acid sequence: CAWSVGQGNNQPQHF.